This passage covers 3 T cell receptor beta chains from one sample sequenced in a study of T cell responses to AZD1222 COVID-19 vaccine. Assay used: immunoSEQ multiplex PCR; TCRdb lists only in-frame clones, some missing. The sample has tens of thousands of clones; 91% are singletons. This sample comprised peripheral blood, obtained 28 days after the second AZD1222 dose. The source of these receptors is an adult who received the AZD1222 COVID-19 vaccine.

This clone has a handful of counts. The chain couples TRBV18 to TRBJ2-7; D gene unclear. This CDR3 comprises 14 residues. Germline CDR1 reads KGHSH; CDR2 reads LQKENI. Deletions cut 2 bases from V and 0 bases from J, with 8 bases between. CDR3: CASSPGDTSYEQYF. In DNA, the CDR3 is TGTGCCAGCTCACCAGGAGACACCTCCTACGAGCAGTACTTC.

This clone was observed a single time. The chain is built from TRBV5-1 and TRBJ2-5; 9 bases are shared with TRBD1. Germline assignment: CDR1 SGHRS and CDR2 YFSETQ. CDR3 length equals 15 residues. The V segment lost 0 bases and the J segment 4 bases; nucleotides outside the gene matches: 4. CDR3 region: CASSLGQGVVETQYF. The CDR3 DNA reads as TGCGCCAGCAGCTTGGGACAGGGGGTAGTAGAGACCCAGTACTTC.

The chain recombines TRBV6-5 with TRBJ1-5, with D possibly being TRBD1 (6 bases). The CDR3 covers 13 residues. Germline-derived CDR1 and CDR2 are MNHEY and SVGAGI. The V end was cut by 4 bases, the J end by 7 bases, with 11 bases between. This CDR3 is CASSSTQGQPQHF. The DNA for the CDR3 is TGTGCCAGCAGTTCTACTCAGGGGCAGCCCCAGCATTTT.